This T cell receptor beta chain was identified in a study of CD8+ T cells in alopecia areata. Study overall: Those treated were given oral tofacitinib at 5 to 10 mg twice daily. Patients given treatment had severity scored by the percentage of scalp area affected. Study results and limitations: It was less clear whether patients shared TCRs than it was in mice, possibly because of HLA. Among the top 100, expanded CD8+ clones, as well as scalp clonality, were significantly decreased by tofacitinib.

Sequencing used cDNA as its template, made by extracting RNA and reverse transcribing it. Measured with immunoSEQ multiplex PCR; TCRdb has only the in-frame clones, and not every one. The data hold under 350,000 clones, with about 62% observed a single time. This clone appeared a few times. What it recognizes is unknown. Treatment in this sample: oral pan-JAK inhibitor, 5-10 mg twice daily. The material sequenced was CD4+ T cells sorted from blood, taken at week 24, from a patient treated with tofacitinib. This sequence was found in a human donor with alopecia areata.

CDR3 DNA sequence: TGCGCCAGCAGCCCCAGACAGGGGGTCATCTACGAGCAGTACTTC. This gives the protein CASSPRQGVIYEQYF. The V and J genes are TRBV5-1 and TRBJ2-7, with 9 bases identical to TRBD1. The germline gives CDR1 SGHRS, CDR2 YFSETQ. J lost 3 bases, V lost 4 bases, and 8 bases had no gene match. This CDR3 region has 15 residues. The full variable domain, completed using reference TRBV5-1 and TRBJ2-7, is KAGVTQTPRYLIKTRGQQVTLSCSPISGHRSVSWYQQTPGQGLQFLFEYFSETQRNKGNFPGRFSGRQFSNSRSEMNVSTLELGDSALYLCASSPRQGVIYEQYFGPGTRLTVT.